These 16 T cell receptor beta chains came from one sample sequenced in a study of T-cell reconstitution after alpha-beta-depleted transplantation in children. Unique molecular identifiers were built into the TCRbeta library. TCRdb processed the PCR reads anew with MiXCR; each CDR3 protein has one entry. Of about 580,000 distinct CDR3 sequences in the sample, more than 20% are singletons; the top ten hold around an eighth. Sequenced here: PBMCs, mostly from graft donor cells, sampled 360 days after TCRalphabeta/CD19-depleted stem cell transplant. The source of these receptors is a boy younger than two who had a stem cell transplant for acute myeloid leukemia, so the T cells may come from the graft donor.

This clonotype was counted between two and nine times. The chain recombines TRBV5-1 with TRBJ2-1; tentative D call: TRBD1 (6 bases). Looked up from germline, CDR1 is SGHRS and CDR2 is YFSETQ. Between the trimmed V and J ends, which lost 4 bases and 6 bases, there was a span of 11 bases. The CDR3 spans 13 residues. The CDR3 coding sequence is TGCGCCAGCAGCATGGGGGCTTCCAATGAGCAGTTCTTC. Translating it yields CASSMGASNEQFF.

This clonotype has more than one count but fewer than ten. This sequence joins TRBV11-2 and TRBJ2-7; TRBD1 agrees at 9 bases. Germline CDR1 SGHAT, CDR2 FQNNGV. The CDR3 totals 14 residues. V was clipped by 5 bases and J by 5 bases; unmatched bases: 7. The CDR3 reads CASSIPGQGNEQYF. CDR3 DNA: TGTGCCAGCAGCATTCCGGGACAGGGTAACGAGCAGTACTTC.

This clonotype came up many times. This rearrangement joins TRBV12-3 or TRBV12-4 to TRBJ2-1, with 14 bases lining up with TRBD2. Unmatched junction bases numbered 8, after V lost 1 base and J lost 9 bases. CDR3 length: 17 amino acids. CDR3 coding DNA: TGTGCCAGCAGTTTAGTTGGACTAGCGGGGGGCTTCGGTGAGCAGTTCTTC. It codes for CASSLVGLAGGFGEQFF.

This clonotype came up a few times. J is TRBJ1-2 and V is TRBV7-2; maybe TRBD1 (5 bases). The V end lost 5 bases, the J end lost 4 bases, and 20 bases lay between the germline ends. CDR1 is SGHTA, CDR2 FQGNSA, per germline. The CDR3 contains 16 residues. CDR3 sequence (DNA): TGTGCCAGCAGCGTTAGCGGTAGGGACGATCGCTATGGCTACACCTTC. Residues: CASSVSGRDDRYGYTF.

The rearrangement joins TRBV7-2 to TRBJ2-5; the match to TRBD1 covers 7 bases. Looked up from germline, CDR1 is SGHTA and CDR2 is FQGNSA. This CDR3 has 16 amino acids. Trimming cost V 5 bases and J 5 bases; bases outside gene matches: 14. CDR3 in DNA: TGTGCCAGCAGCGCCCGAAGACAGGGCAATCGGGAGACCCAGTACTTC. This sequence encodes CASSARRQGNRETQYF. The whole variable domain, filled in from reference TRBV7-2 and TRBJ2-5, reads GAGVSQSPSNKVTEKGKDVELRCDPISGHTALYWYRQSLGQGLEFLIYFQGNSAPDKSGLPSDRFSAERTGGSVSTLTIQRTQQEDSAVYLCASSARRQGNRETQYFGPGTRLLVL.

This clonotype has only a few counts. The chain employs TRBV20-1 and TRBJ1-2; D ambiguous. The germline V and J ends were trimmed by 4 bases and 0 bases, with 9 bases remaining between them. This CDR3 is built from 13 residues. Germline CDR1 DFQATT, CDR2 SNEGSKA (reference sequence). In nucleotides, the CDR3 is TGCAGTGCTAAACGCCAGCCTAACTATGGCTACACCTTC. Its protein product is CSAKRQPNYGYTF.

At least ten counts were recorded for this clonotype. V and J are TRBV12-3 or TRBV12-4 and TRBJ2-3; D is perhaps TRBD2 (7 bases). This CDR3 has 15 residues. Trimming cost V 2 bases and J 4 bases, with 13 bases left between them. Written as DNA, the CDR3 is TGTGCCAGCAGTTTAAGGGGGGGGCCTCCAGATACGCAGTATTTT. This sequence encodes CASSLRGGPPDTQYF.

This clonotype was recorded many times. The chain is built from TRBV20-1 and TRBJ2-1; D not resolved. Germline CDR1 reads DFQATT; CDR2 reads SNEGSKA (reference sequence). The V end lost 3 bases, the J end lost 6 bases, and 9 bases lay between the germline ends. The CDR3 length is 12 residues. CDR3 loop: CSASIRVNEQFF. The CDR3 bases are TGCAGTGCTAGTATCCGGGTCAATGAGCAGTTCTTC.

The rearrangement links TRBV11-2 to TRBJ2-7, with D possibly called TRBD1 or TRBD2 (6 bases each). This CDR3 spans 15 amino acids. Germline CDR1 reads SGHAT; CDR2 reads FQNNGV. V was trimmed by 2 bases and J by 0 bases, leaving 11 bases between them. The CDR3 protein is CASSLIGGSSYEQYV. The CDR3 DNA reads TGTGCCAGCAGCTTAATAGGGGGGAGCTCCTACGAGCAGTACGTC.

The sample holds a few counts of this clonotype. The chain has TRBV12-3 or TRBV12-4 and TRBJ2-1, with TRBD2 identical over 8 bases. The CDR3 runs 15 residues. V lost 7 bases and J lost 4; bases outside the gene matches: 9. The CDR3 loop is CASTPWRGDYNEQFF. The CDR3 DNA reads as TGTGCCAGCACCCCTTGGCGGGGGGATTACAATGAGCAGTTCTTC.

V gene TRBV2 combines with J gene TRBJ2-7; TRBD2 matches at 7 bases. The CDR3 runs 15 residues. Germline trimming cut 7 bases from V and 0 bases from J; bases unmatched to any gene: 9. Germline loops: CDR1 SNHLY, CDR2 FYNNEI. The CDR3 spells CASTREASSSYEQYV. Here the CDR3 DNA reads TGTGCCAGCACCCGGGAGGCGTCGAGCTCCTACGAGCAGTACGTC.

The J gene is TRBJ1-6, the V gene TRBV5-6, with 10 bases matching TRBD1. V was pared by 2 bases and J by 7 bases, with 3 bases of the junction left unmatched. This CDR3 region has 15 residues. Germline V gene sequence: CDR1 SGHDT, CDR2 YYEEEE. The CDR3 region has the DNA TGTGCCAGCAGCTTAGGACAGGGGGGGAATTCACCCCTCCACTTT. Translating gives CASSLGQGGNSPLHF.

J is TRBJ2-5 and V is TRBV20-1, with D possibly being TRBD2 (7 bases). Trimming cost V 8 bases and J 2 bases, with 15 bases left between them. Germline CDR1 reads DFQATT; CDR2 reads SNEGSKA (reference sequence). This CDR3 comprises 13 residues. The CDR3, as DNA: TGCAGTACCCACGGGGGGCAGCAAGAGACCCAGTACTTC. It codes for CSTHGGQQETQYF.

The chain uses TRBV12-3 or TRBV12-4 and TRBJ1-2; D perhaps matches TRBD1 (6 bases). V lost 2 bases, J lost 4 bases, and 8 bases lay in between. The CDR3 has 13 residues. CDR3 sequence reads: CASSLRGAYGYTF. The DNA for the CDR3 is TGTGCCAGCAGTTTACGGGGGGCCTATGGCTACACCTTC.

This clonotype was counted between two and nine times. The chain couples TRBV29-1 to TRBJ2-3; D is possibly TRBD2 (6 bases). The V and J ends lost 1 base and 2 bases respectively, with 19 bases between them. CDR3 length: 17 residues. The germline gives CDR1 SQVTM, CDR2 ANQGSEA. The CDR3 loop is CSVEGGEADAYTDTQYF. CDR3 bases: TGCAGCGTTGAAGGGGGGGAGGCAGACGCCTACACAGATACGCAGTATTTT.

In its sample, this clonotype was seen many times. This chain links TRBV7-2 with TRBJ2-5; D is tentatively TRBD1 or TRBD2 (5 bases each). Trimming removed 1 base at V and 5 bases at J, with 14 bases between. The CDR3 is 15 amino acids. Germline CDR1 is SGHTA and CDR2 is FQGNSA. This CDR3 reads CASSLVTGTRETQYF. The CDR3 region has the DNA TGTGCCAGCAGCTTAGTGACCGGGACGAGGGAGACCCAGTACTTC.